This T cell receptor (beta chain) was recorded in a study of OX40 agonist ivuxolimab in advanced cancers. About the study: Cancers in dose escalation were hepatocellular, melanoma, renal cell and head and neck. The study, taken as a whole, reports: At 0.1 to 3.0 mg/kg, clonal expansion of CD4+ and CD8+ blood T cells had occurred by week 6.

A word on this clone: Its matching antigen is unknown.

The trim removed 0 bases at V and 4 bases at J, leaving 2 bases unmatched. Germline CDR1 and CDR2: SGDLS and YYNGEE. The CDR3 covers 15 residues. Produced via immunoSEQ multiplex PCR; TCRdb's table is partial and in-frame only. Of tens of thousands of clones detected, 65% to 85% appear once; the ten largest clones hold approximately 11%. Patients were ruled out by autoimmune disease history or systemic immunosuppression. This sequence was found in an adult with an advanced solid tumor such as melanoma, head and neck, liver or kidney cancer. The V call is TRBV9, the J call TRBJ2-1, with 9 bases lining up with TRBD2. The input for sequencing was CD4+ or CD8+ T cells sorted from blood, taken in a trial of the OX40 agonist ivuxolimab. The CDR3 is CASSVASGGYNEQFF. The CDR3 nucleotides are TGTGCCAGCAGCGTAGCGAGCGGGGGGTACAATGAGCAGTTCTTC.